This T cell receptor (beta chain) derives from a study of blood T cell repertoires in COVID-19. Study summary: The United States, Italy and Spain supplied acute and convalescent COVID-19 samples. T cells, B-cell-depleted T cells, or PBMCs provided the cDNA or gDNA that served as material.

V shed 5 bases, J shed 3 bases, and the junction held 0 bases outside the gene matches. CDR1 and CDR2 from the germline V gene are LGHDT and YNNKEL (reference sequence). There are 13 residues in the CDR3. How the authors handled the data: Using reference gene primer amplification, nucleated cell counts were estimated. TCRdb keeps only in-frame clones here, not all; method: immunoSEQ multiplex PCR. V and J calls and clone size come straight from that table; D and trimming were deduced from the DNA. The sample includes tens of thousands of clones, approximately 89% of them seen just once. Sequenced sample: peripheral blood. The genes are TRBV3-1 (or the pseudogene TRBV3-2) and TRBJ1-3; 8 bases match TRBD1. This TCR was recovered from a man over 45 with acute or convalescent COVID-19. The CDR3, as DNA: TGTGCCAGCAGCGACAGGGGTGGAAACACCATATATTTT. Protein: CASSDRGGNTIYF.